This T cell receptor beta chain was captured by sequencing in a study of T-cell reconstitution after alpha-beta-depleted transplantation in children. Library preparation (for TCRbeta) was performed with unique molecular identifiers. One entry per CDR3 protein, called by TCRdb with MiXCR from the PCR reads. The sample shows roughly 74,000 distinct CDR3 sequences, around 18% of them seen only once. The V and J ends lost 2 bases and 7 bases, in that order; junction bases with no gene match: 8. The CDR3 covers 15 residues. In germline, CDR1 is SGHDT, CDR2 YYEEEE. The material sequenced was PBMCs, mostly from graft donor cells, taken 360 days after TCRalphabeta/CD19-depleted stem cell transplant. The clonotype was recovered from a male patient aged 2-9 years who had a stem cell transplant for acute lymphoblastic leukemia, so the T cells may come from the graft donor. The chain joins TRBV5-6 to TRBJ2-2, with 7 positions matching TRBD1. The CDR3, as DNA: TGTGCCAGCAGCTTCGTAGACAGGGTGAACGGGGAGCTGTTTTTT. Its translation: CASSFVDRVNGELFF.